The entry below describes one TCR beta chain. Its antigen is as yet unknown. The CDR3 contains 13 residues. Germline loops: CDR1 SGHNT, CDR2 YYREEE (reference sequence). Deletions cut 1 base from V and 1 base from J, with 2 bases between. The sample comes from a study of vaccination effects on CD4 cells after COVID-19. Assay: immunoSEQ multiplex PCR; the TCRdb copy retains only in-frame clones and omits some. The sample carries more than 30,000 clones, about 63% recorded once. Points from the study as a whole: Cross-reactivity with common cold coronaviruses was shown by only 1 of 255 vaccine-induced clones in healthy vaccinees.

Antigen-specific CD4+ T cells were first expanded with viral peptide pools by the ViraFEST assay and only then sequenced. After more than 9 days in culture, the CD4+ T cells were isolated. Over 1.5 million PBMC per well were cultured with approximately 9 IU/ml IL-2 and roughly 11 ug/ml peptides. This clonotype was sampled from a human donor who received a COVID-19 vaccine. V gene TRBV5-4 combines with J gene TRBJ2-2, with D unclear. This material consisted of CD4+ T cells from PBMCs cultured with HCoV-229E spike peptides, taken before COVID-19 vaccination. This chain's CDR3 is CASSLMNTGELFF. DNA of the CDR3: TGTGCCAGCAGCTTGATGAACACCGGGGAGCTGTTTTTT.